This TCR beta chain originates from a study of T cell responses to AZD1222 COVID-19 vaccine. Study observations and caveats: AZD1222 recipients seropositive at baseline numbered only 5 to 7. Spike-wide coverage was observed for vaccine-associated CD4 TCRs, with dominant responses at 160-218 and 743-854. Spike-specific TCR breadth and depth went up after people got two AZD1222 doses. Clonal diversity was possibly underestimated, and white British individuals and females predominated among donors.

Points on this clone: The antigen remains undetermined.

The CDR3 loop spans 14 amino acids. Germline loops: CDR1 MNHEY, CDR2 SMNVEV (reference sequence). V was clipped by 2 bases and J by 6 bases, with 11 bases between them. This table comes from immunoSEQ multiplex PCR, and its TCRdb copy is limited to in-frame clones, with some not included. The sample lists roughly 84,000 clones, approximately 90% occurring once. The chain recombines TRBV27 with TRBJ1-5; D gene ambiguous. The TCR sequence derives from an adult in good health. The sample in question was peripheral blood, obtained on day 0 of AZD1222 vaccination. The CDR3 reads CASSLGSGFQPQHF. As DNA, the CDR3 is TGTGCCAGCAGTTTAGGTTCCGGGTTTCAGCCCCAGCATTTT.